This TCR beta chain was recorded in a study of T-cell reconstitution after alpha-beta-depleted transplantation in children. CDR3 length: 15 residues. V lost 1 base to trimming and J lost 7 bases, with 17 bases between them. Germline loops: CDR1 LNHNV, CDR2 YYDKDF (reference sequence). Study observations and caveats: From surviving recipient T cells and thymic progenitors came the high day-60 TCRbeta diversity observed in some patients.

Unique molecular identifiers were incorporated during preparation of the TCRbeta library. TCRdb used MiXCR to reprocess the PCR reads, holding one entry per CDR3 protein. The sample records 300,000 to 350,000 distinct CDR3 sequences, roughly 16% being singletons. This clonotype was found a few times. Its antigen is currently unknown. The sequencing used PBMCs, mostly from graft donor cells, collected 360 days after TCRalphabeta/CD19-depleted stem cell transplant. This TCR was sampled from a male patient under 10 years old who had a stem cell transplant for acute lymphoblastic leukemia, so the T cells may come from the graft donor. The genes are TRBV15 and TRBJ2-7; D tentatively reads TRBD1 or TRBD2 (5 bases each). CDR3 amino acids: CATSRGAGTVGEQYF. CDR3 sequence (DNA): TGTGCCACCAGCAGAGGGGCAGGGACCGTAGGGGAGCAGTACTTC.